This is a list of T cell receptor beta chains from one sample in a study of blood T cell repertoires in COVID-19. Sequenced by immunoSEQ multiplex PCR; TCRdb stores in-frame clones only, minus some. Of about 51,000 clones listed, roughly 86% are singletons. Sequenced sample: peripheral blood. These receptors all come from a man of 80 years or more with active COVID-19. The CDR3 runs from the conserved cysteine through the conserved F or W. D genes are given only for firm matches. A clone size is listed for some rows: how often the clone was seen (once, few, many), or a class if it is expanded.

J gene: TRBJ2-1; D gene: TRBD2; clone size: few; V gene: TRBV9; CDR3 DNA: TGTGCCAGCAGCGTAGTCGATAGCGGGAGGGGATACAATGAGCAGTTCTTC; CDR3 protein: CASSVVDSGRGYNEQFF
J gene: TRBJ2-5; D gene: -; clone size: once; V gene: TRBV18; CDR3 DNA: TGTGCCAGCTCACCAATTGAGAGGGAACAAGAGACCCAGTACTTC; CDR3 protein: CASSPIEREQETQYF
J gene: TRBJ2-7; D gene: TRBD1; clone size: -; V gene: TRBV6-6; CDR3 DNA: TGTGCCAGCAGTTACGTGGACAGGTTCTACGAGCAGTACTTC; CDR3 protein: CASSYVDRFYEQYF
J gene: TRBJ2-7; D gene: TRBD2; clone size: few; V gene: TRBV6-5; CDR3 DNA: TGTGCAGGGGAGGGTAGCTTTTACGAGCAGTACTTC; CDR3 protein: CAGEGSFYEQYF
J gene: TRBJ1-2; D gene: -; clone size: -; V gene: TRBV7-9; CDR3 DNA: TGTGCCAGCAGCACAACGGACACTTATGGCTACACCTTC; CDR3 protein: CASSTTDTYGYTF
J gene: TRBJ1-1; D gene: -; clone size: few; V gene: TRBV5-1; CDR3 DNA: TGCGCCAGCAGCCGGGGATTGAACACTGAAGCTTTCTTT; CDR3 protein: CASSRGLNTEAFF
J gene: TRBJ2-1; D gene: -; clone size: few; V gene: TRBV27; CDR3 DNA: TGTGCCAGCAACCCCCTGGGGGCAGGGCTGAACAATGAGCAGTTCTTC; CDR3 protein: CASNPLGAGLNNEQFF
J gene: TRBJ2-2; D gene: TRBD2; clone size: -; V gene: TRBV5-1; CDR3 DNA: TGCGCCAGCAGCTTAAGCGGGATCACTAACACCGGGGAGCTGTTTTTT; CDR3 protein: CASSLSGITNTGELFF
J gene: TRBJ2-4; D gene: -; clone size: -; V gene: TRBV7-2; CDR3 DNA: TGTGCCAGCAGCCTCCAAGGTGAGGGGAGGCACTTC; CDR3 protein: CASSLQGEGRHF
J gene: TRBJ2-3; D gene: TRBD2; clone size: -; V gene: TRBV9; CDR3 DNA: TGTGCCACGAGCCCGGGGGGAGATACGCAGTATTTT; CDR3 protein: CATSPGGDTQYF
J gene: TRBJ2-2; D gene: TRBD1; clone size: -; V gene: TRBV5-1; CDR3 DNA: TGCGCCAGCAGCCTAGCCGGGACAGCCTCAACCGGGGAGCTGTTTTTT; CDR3 protein: CASSLAGTASTGELFF
J gene: TRBJ2-5; D gene: TRBD2; clone size: once; V gene: TRBV7-2; CDR3 DNA: TGTGCCAGCAGCTTAGCAGGGGGACTAGCGGTAGAGGTCCCCCAAGAGACCCAGTACTTC; CDR3 protein: CASSLAGGLAVEVPQETQYF
J gene: TRBJ1-6; D gene: TRBD1; clone size: -; V gene: TRBV11-2; CDR3 DNA: TGTGCCAGCAGCTTTGCGGGACAGCATAATTCACCCCTCCACTTT; CDR3 protein: CASSFAGQHNSPLHF
J gene: TRBJ2-7; D gene: -; clone size: -; V gene: TRBV29-1; CDR3 DNA: TGCAGCGTTGAAGTGGATACAGACTACGAGCAGTACTTC; CDR3 protein: CSVEVDTDYEQYF
J gene: TRBJ2-6; D gene: TRBD1; clone size: -; V gene: TRBV24-1; CDR3 DNA: TGTGCCCCGACGAGAGTTAGGGCTCCAGGGGGCGAGTCTGGGGCCAACGTCCTGACTTTC; CDR3 protein: CAPTRVRAPGGESGANVLTF
J gene: TRBJ2-3; D gene: TRBD1; clone size: -; V gene: TRBV5-6; CDR3 DNA: TGTGCCAGCAGCCCGGGAGACGGGACAGGAACAGATACGCAGTATTTT; CDR3 protein: CASSPGDGTGTDTQYF
J gene: TRBJ2-2; D gene: -; clone size: -; V gene: TRBV7-2; CDR3 DNA: TGTGCCAGCTTGCGGGTCCCCGGGGAGCTGTTTTTT; CDR3 protein: CASLRVPGELFF
J gene: TRBJ2-3; D gene: -; clone size: -; V gene: TRBV3-1/TRBV3-2; CDR3 DNA: TGTGCCAGCAGCCTCGGGACAAGCCTTAGCACAGATACGCAGTATTTT; CDR3 protein: CASSLGTSLSTDTQYF
J gene: TRBJ1-2; D gene: -; clone size: -; V gene: TRBV24-1; CDR3 DNA: TGTGCCACCAGTGACAGAACTAACTATGGCTACACCTTC; CDR3 protein: CATSDRTNYGYTF
J gene: TRBJ2-2; D gene: TRBD2; clone size: -; V gene: TRBV19; CDR3 DNA: TGTGCCAGTACTGGCGGAATAGCGGGAGGATCCCCCAACCTCGGGGAGCTGTTTTTT; CDR3 protein: CASTGGIAGGSPNLGELFF
J gene: TRBJ1-6; D gene: -; clone size: -; V gene: TRBV19; CDR3 DNA: TGTGCCAGTAGGAGGACAGCTTTAAGCTCCTATAATTCACCCCTCCACTTT; CDR3 protein: CASRRTALSSYNSPLHF
J gene: TRBJ1-2; D gene: -; clone size: few; V gene: TRBV5-1; CDR3 DNA: TGCGCCAGCAGCCTGGAATCAGGGGTGCTGGTAACCGGCTACACCTTC; CDR3 protein: CASSLESGVLVTGYTF
J gene: TRBJ1-3; D gene: -; clone size: -; V gene: TRBV7-8; CDR3 DNA: TGTGCCAGCCAAGCCCCGCCGGGAAACACCATATATTTT; CDR3 protein: CASQAPPGNTIYF
J gene: TRBJ1-1; D gene: TRBD1; clone size: -; V gene: TRBV6-5; CDR3 DNA: TGTGCCAGCAGGCGGGGACAGAGCACTGAAGCTTTCTTT; CDR3 protein: CASRRGQSTEAFF
J gene: TRBJ1-6; D gene: -; clone size: -; V gene: TRBV27; CDR3 DNA: TGTGCCAGCAGTATACAGATATCGGATTCACCCCTCCACTTT; CDR3 protein: CASSIQISDSPLHF
J gene: TRBJ2-3; D gene: -; clone size: -; V gene: TRBV15; CDR3 DNA: TGTGCCACCAGCAGAGATTACGCAGGGGGCACAGATACGCAGTATTTT; CDR3 protein: CATSRDYAGGTDTQYF
J gene: TRBJ2-7; D gene: TRBD1; clone size: -; V gene: TRBV7-9; CDR3 DNA: TGTGCCAGCAGTCACCGGGACAGCTATTCCTACGAGCAGTACTTC; CDR3 protein: CASSHRDSYSYEQYF
J gene: TRBJ2-5; D gene: TRBD2; clone size: -; V gene: TRBV6-2/TRBV6-3; CDR3 DNA: TGTGCCAGCAGTCCACTTACTAGCGGGAGGGCCTTAGAGACCCAGTACTTC; CDR3 protein: CASSPLTSGRALETQYF
J gene: TRBJ2-7; D gene: -; clone size: -; V gene: TRBV7-2; CDR3 DNA: TGTGCCAGCAGCTTAGCCCCCCAGGATTCCTACGAGCAGTACTTC; CDR3 protein: CASSLAPQDSYEQYF
J gene: TRBJ2-1; D gene: -; clone size: -; V gene: TRBV24-1; CDR3 DNA: TGTGCCACCAGTGACCCGACAGGTACGGGCAATGAGCAGTTCTTC; CDR3 protein: CATSDPTGTGNEQFF
J gene: TRBJ1-5; D gene: -; clone size: once; V gene: TRBV30; CDR3 DNA: TGTGCCTGGAGTACCCACCGGGATGGAGGCAATCAGCCCCAGCATTTT; CDR3 protein: CAWSTHRDGGNQPQHF
J gene: TRBJ2-7; D gene: -; clone size: -; V gene: TRBV5-1; CDR3 DNA: TGCGCCAGCAGCTTCCAGCAGTCTAGTTCCTACGAGCAGTACTTC; CDR3 protein: CASSFQQSSSYEQYF
J gene: TRBJ2-5; D gene: -; clone size: -; V gene: TRBV28; CDR3 DNA: TGTGCCAGCAGTGAGCGGGCCCAAGAGACCCAGTACTTC; CDR3 protein: CASSERAQETQYF
J gene: TRBJ2-5; D gene: -; clone size: -; V gene: TRBV13; CDR3 DNA: TGTGCCAGCAGCTCACGACTAGAGACCCAGTACTTC; CDR3 protein: CASSSRLETQYF
J gene: TRBJ2-2; D gene: TRBD1; clone size: once; V gene: TRBV4-3; CDR3 DNA: TGCGCCAGCAGCCCAAGACAGGGGGAGATCACCGGGGAGCTGTTTTTT; CDR3 protein: CASSPRQGEITGELFF
J gene: TRBJ2-1; D gene: TRBD2; clone size: -; V gene: TRBV28; CDR3 DNA: TGTGCCAGCAGACAAAGGGGTAGCGGGAGGCTCGGGGCTTACAATGAGCAGTTCTTC; CDR3 protein: CASRQRGSGRLGAYNEQFF
J gene: TRBJ2-1; D gene: TRBD2; clone size: -; V gene: TRBV6-2/TRBV6-3; CDR3 DNA: TGTGCCAGCAGTTACTCGTTAAGTACTAGCGGGAGGAGTATGGATGAGCAGTTCTTC; CDR3 protein: CASSYSLSTSGRSMDEQFF
J gene: TRBJ2-1; D gene: -; clone size: -; V gene: TRBV2; CDR3 DNA: TGTGCCAGCACCCCTCCGAGGAATGAGCAGTTCTTC; CDR3 protein: CASTPPRNEQFF
J gene: TRBJ2-2; D gene: -; clone size: -; V gene: TRBV24-1; CDR3 DNA: TGTGCCACCAGCATCAGGGGCACCGGGGAGCTGTTTTTT; CDR3 protein: CATSIRGTGELFF
J gene: TRBJ1-1; D gene: -; clone size: -; V gene: TRBV18; CDR3 DNA: TGTGCCAGCTCACCCGTGGACTCGAACACTGAAGCTTTCTTT; CDR3 protein: CASSPVDSNTEAFF
J gene: TRBJ2-2; D gene: -; clone size: -; V gene: TRBV3-1/TRBV3-2; CDR3 DNA: TGTGCCAGCAGGAGGGCGGGGACCGGGGAGCTGTTTTTT; CDR3 protein: CASRRAGTGELFF